This T cell receptor beta chain was sequenced for a study of response to subunit inactivated influenza vaccine. With V trimmed by 1 base and J by 9 bases, 8 bases remained unmatched. CDR1 and CDR2 (germline): SEHNR, FQNEAQ (reference sequence). This CDR3 is built from 16 residues. TCRdb ran MiXCR on the RT-PCR reads and lists one entry per CDR3 protein. The profile covers 500,000 to 550,000 distinct CDR3 sequences, with about 7.6% appearing a single time and 10% to 15% taken by the ten largest. Study-wide results and limits: Authors suggested seasonal influenza vaccinations each recruit few new T cells.

Turning to this clonotype: The antigen remains unidentified.

This specimen consisted of PBMCs from blood, obtained 23 to 25 months after vaccination. The chain carries TRBV7-9 and TRBJ2-1, with TRBD1 matching 11 bases. The clonotype was recovered from a man aged 50 to 69 who received an inactivated influenza vaccine. The CDR3: CASSLGRWDRGGEQFF. The CDR3 DNA reads TGTGCCAGCAGCTTAGGCCGCTGGGACAGGGGGGGTGAGCAGTTCTTC.